This TCR beta chain came from a study of CD8+CD57+ T cells in acquired aplastic anemia. Study summary: When averaged, DNA from sorted CD4+ and CD8+ cells came to approximately 3.2 ug. Findings and limits, study-wide: Patients were compared with controls for CD8+ Simpson's diversity, and no significant difference emerged. Roughly 30 CD8+ CDR3 sequences occurred in both the patients and the controls.

In regard to this clonotype: Its antigen is unidentified.

TCR beta VDJ and CDR3 profiles were obtained from a genomic DNA template. TCRdb called the reads again in MiXCR, with one record for every CDR3 protein. The sample includes around 150,000 distinct CDR3 sequences, around two fifths of them seen just once. Germline values: CDR1 SEHNR, CDR2 FQNEAQ (reference sequence). Trimming pared 5 bases from V and 2 bases from J, leaving 3 bases between. CDR3 length: 11 amino acids. The chain links TRBV7-9 to TRBJ1-1; D remains unclear. The clonotype comes from a human donor in good health, serving as a control. Sequencing was carried out using sorted CD4+, CD8+, or CD8+CD57+ T cells (not recorded which) from PBMCs. This CDR3 reads CASSVNTEAFF. CDR3 DNA sequence: TGTGCCAGCAGCGTCAACACTGAAGCTTTCTTT.